This T cell receptor (beta chain) appears in the sequencing data of a study of CXCR3-negative and CXCR3-positive naive CD8 T cells. Per the germline V gene, CDR1 is MDHEN and CDR2 is SYDVKM. The length of the CDR3 is 13 residues. Overall study results and limits: The naive subsets expressed comparable surface CD5, and the authors inferred TCR strength from TRB CDR3 properties. In both naive subsets diversity was comparably high, whereas memory CD8+ cells showed much lower diversity.

As concerns this clonotype: Antigen unknown.

The TRB cDNA libraries were prepared by 5' RACE with UMI labels. TCRdb reworked the 5' RACE reads into one entry per CDR3 protein, no DNA. This listing includes 40,000 to 45,000 distinct CDR3 sequences. Researchers sorted roughly 310,000 cells of each CD8+ T cell subset in triplicate. A CD45RO-CCR7+CD27+CD95- phenotype identified naive CD8+ T cells. The origin of this receptor is a human donor in good health. Some clones in this sample may be carry-over from other donors' samples. V and J are TRBV28 and TRBJ1-5; as DNA is missing, the TRBD1 call by TCRdb cannot be tested. The sample taken for sequencing was naive CXCR3- CD8+ T cells from blood. Noted subset: CD45RO-CCR7+CD27+CD95- naive CD8+ T cells lacking CXCR3 (TNR3-). CDR3: CASSLPGDQPQHF.